Listed below are T cell receptor beta chains from one sample, sequenced in a study of T-cell reconstitution after alpha-beta-depleted transplantation in children. TCRdb fed the PCR reads into MiXCR, producing one record per CDR3 protein. The data show some 300,000 distinct CDR3 sequences, around 10% seen once. Sequencing used PBMCs from the stem cell graft donor, obtained from the stem cell graft. The receptor set was obtained from a human donor who donated a stem cell graft to a child with acute lymphoblastic leukemia. The conserved cysteine and the conserved F or W are not part of the CDR3 here. Fields, in order: J gene, V gene, CDR3 protein.

TRBJ2-5 TRBV7-9 ASSYAGRETQY
TRBJ2-5 TRBV10-3 AISGNGLAQETQY
TRBJ1-5 TRBV7-9 ASSPIEGARQPQH
TRBJ1-4 TRBV15 ATSRDLDPQEEKLF
TRBJ2-1 TRBV7-2 ASSFPAGVSDEQF
TRBJ1-1 TRBV7-2 ASTTTGRYTEAF
TRBJ1-5 TRBV5-4 ASSLGGQYNQPQH
TRBJ2-1 TRBV7-2 ASSFEREGEQF
TRBJ1-2 TRBV20-1 SAPNLEQGIGYGYT
TRBJ2-1 TRBV5-1 ASSQTGTSGRGNEQF
TRBJ2-3 TRBV28 ASMLASLGDTQY
TRBJ2-5 TRBV6-2/TRBV6-3 ASSYVPGLAVPVGEETQY
TRBJ2-1 TRBV7-3 ASSHQRGSEQF
TRBJ2-2 TRBV7-9 ASPAGGELF
TRBJ2-7 TRBV7-9 ASSYRDRTYEQY
TRBJ2-7 TRBV28 ASKEGGRTSYEQY
TRBJ2-6 TRBV21-1 ASSDSGANGLT
TRBJ2-2 TRBV7-2 ASSLGPGGTGELF
TRBJ2-7 TRBV10-3 AIMGGRAGTYEQY
TRBJ2-5 TRBV6-5 ASSYSPGQGQETQY
TRBJ2-7 TRBV24-1 ATSDTPSGRIYEQY
TRBJ2-2 TRBV20-1 SASSREGQFGELF
TRBJ2-3 TRBV12-3/TRBV12-4 ASSPGQGTGTDTQY
TRBJ1-6 TRBV27 ASSLERQNSPLH
TRBJ2-5 TRBV20-1 REETQY